A single sample gave rise to the 26 T cell receptor beta chains below, sequenced in a study of T cells after yellow fever vaccination (dated by TCRdb to the late 2010s). The sample's treatment or condition label is to be understood as: live attenuated yellow fever vaccine strain. The library was generated by 5' RACE. The data were produced on an Illumina NovaSeq 6000. The public reads were run again by TCRdb, first through fastp at Q25 and then through MiXCR, and only productive beta chains were kept. Every CDR3 protein is listed once, alongside the most common genes and DNA of its rows. This sample gives roughly 310,000 distinct CDR3 sequences in total; around 4% of them show up just once. The ten largest clones represent 23% of the sample. Sequenced material: PBMCs, taken on the day of the yellow fever booster vaccination. The receptors here all came from a man younger than 35 who received the YFV17D yellow fever vaccine.

This clonotype turned up a few times. The chain recombines TRBV20-1 with TRBJ2-7; the D gene could be TRBD1 or TRBD2 (5 bases each). Trimming took off 6 bases at V and 0 bases at J, with 12 bases between the two ends. The CDR3 sequence is 13 residues long. Germline-derived CDR1 and CDR2 are DFQATT and SNEGSKA (reference sequence). CDR3: CSAGDGYSYEQYF. Here the CDR3 DNA reads TGCAGTGCGGGGGACGGATACTCCTACGAGCAGTACTTC.

J is TRBJ1-2 and V is TRBV7-9, with D possibly matching TRBD1 (5 bases). Germline CDR1 and CDR2: SEHNR and FQNEAQ (reference sequence). With 7 bases removed from V and 6 bases from J, the gap between germline ends came to 18 bases. The CDR3 runs to 14 residues. The CDR3: CASIRYRIRNGYTF. DNA for the CDR3: TGTGCCAGCATCCGCTACAGGATAAGGAATGGCTACACCTTC.

The rearrangement joins TRBV18 to TRBJ2-2, with D perhaps assigned TRBD1 or TRBD2 (6 bases each). Germline V gives CDR1 KGHSH, CDR2 LQKENI. Trimming removed 6 bases at V and 5 bases at J, with 19 bases between. There are 16 residues in the CDR3. CDR3 sequence: CASSEIDGGETGELFF. The CDR3, as DNA: TGTGCCAGCTCGGAAATAGACGGGGGCGAGACCGGGGAGCTGTTTTTT.

The V gene is TRBV20-1, the J gene TRBJ2-1, with a weak D call TRBD2 (5 bases). The germline V gene encodes CDR1 DFQATT and CDR2 SNEGSKA (reference sequence). V was cut by 7 bases and J by 5 bases, with 18 bases left in between. CDR3 length equals 14 residues. Here the CDR3 DNA reads TGCAGTGGGAAAGGAACTAGGGTTGACAATGAGCAGTTCTTC. It is translated as CSGKGTRVDNEQFF.

This clonotype has ten or more counts. The chain is built from TRBV19 and TRBJ2-1, with a tentative D call TRBD1 (6 bases). The CDR3 covers 18 residues. With 3 bases removed from V and 4 bases from J, the gap between germline ends came to 22 bases. Per the germline V gene, CDR1 is LNHDA and CDR2 is SQIVND (reference sequence). The CDR3 nucleotides read TGTGCCAGTAGTATGGGGCAGGGGCGAGTGTCCCCGTACAATGAGCAGTTCTTC. Translating gives CASSMGQGRVSPYNEQFF.

This clonotype was counted many times. This sequence joins TRBV2 and TRBJ2-3; no clear D gene. V lost 6 bases to trimming and J lost 4 bases, with 8 bases between them. Germline CDR1 is SNHLY and CDR2 is FYNNEI. CDR3 length: 12 residues. The CDR3 region has the DNA TGTGCCAGCAGGCAGGATTCAGATACGCAGTATTTT. It encodes CASRQDSDTQYF.

This clonotype was detected ten times or more. V and J are TRBV6-5 and TRBJ1-2, with D possibly being TRBD1 (5 bases). CDR1 and CDR2 (germline): MNHEY, SVGAGI. The V end lost 5 bases, the J end lost 8 bases, and 12 bases lay between the germline ends. This CDR3 has 12 residues. CDR3 bases: TGTGCCAGCAGTCTAGACAGCCTCGGCTACACCTTC. Encoded protein: CASSLDSLGYTF.

This clonotype appeared a few times. V is TRBV7-2 and J is TRBJ2-7; a possible D gene is TRBD1 (6 bases). Germline loops: CDR1 SGHTA, CDR2 FQGNSA. The length of the CDR3 is 15 residues. V lost 2 bases to trimming and J lost 3 bases, with 14 bases between them. CDR3 amino acids: CASSLQGSPYYEQYV. DNA for the CDR3: TGTGCCAGCAGCTTACAGGGGTCTCCTTACTACGAGCAGTACGTC.

The J gene is TRBJ1-1, the V gene TRBV5-1, with D perhaps matching TRBD1 (5 bases). This CDR3 comprises 14 residues. Germline lookup yields CDR1 SGHRS and CDR2 YFSETQ. The germline V and J ends were trimmed by 0 bases and 7 bases, with 13 bases remaining between them. The CDR3 loop is CASSLVLAGGEAFF. CDR3 nucleotides: TGCGCCAGCAGCTTGGTCCTTGCGGGGGGTGAAGCTTTCTTT.

In this sample, this clonotype turned up many times. The rearrangement uses TRBV7-2 and TRBJ1-1; the D is unclear. Trimming pared 3 bases from V and 0 bases from J, leaving 11 bases between. CDR1 and CDR2 (germline): SGHTA, FQGNSA. The CDR3 is 15 amino acids. CDR3 region: CASSFATLLNTEAFF. The CDR3 nucleotides are TGTGCCAGCAGCTTCGCAACATTGCTGAACACTGAAGCTTTCTTT.

This clonotype was counted many times. The genes are TRBV20-1 and TRBJ2-3; D perhaps matches TRBD2 (5 bases). The length of the CDR3 is 13 residues. V lost 7 bases and J lost 1, with 12 bases in between. CDR1 and CDR2 (germline): DFQATT, SNEGSKA (reference sequence). In nucleotides, the CDR3 is TGCAGTGTCCCGACTACTGGCACAGATACGCAGTATTTT. This encodes CSVPTTGTDTQYF.

This clonotype came up a few times. The chain couples TRBV4-3 to TRBJ1-5; D unclear. Germline values: CDR1 LGHNA, CDR2 YSLEER. Trimming stripped 0 bases from V and 1 base from J, with 16 bases between. This CDR3 has 18 amino acids. CDR3 amino acids: CASSQDSKLAESNQPQHF. The CDR3 DNA reads as TGCGCCAGCAGCCAAGATAGCAAGCTGGCGGAGAGCAATCAGCCCCAGCATTTT.

This chain joins TRBV12-3 or TRBV12-4 and TRBJ2-2; possible D gene TRBD2, 6 bases. The CDR3 covers 15 residues. V lost 4 bases and J lost 3, with 12 bases in between. The CDR3 sequence: CASSSDGGDTGELFF. The CDR3 region has the DNA TGTGCCAGCAGTTCGGACGGAGGGGACACCGGGGAGCTGTTTTTT.

This clonotype was seen at least ten times. The chain has TRBV4-2 and TRBJ2-6; D assignment may be TRBD1 or TRBD2 (5 bases each). The CDR3 loop spans 18 amino acids. From germline, CDR1 is LGHNA and CDR2 YNFKEQ. V was clipped by 0 bases and J by 0 bases, with 12 bases between them. CDR3 sequence: CASSQDQPGASGANVLTF. The DNA for the CDR3 is TGTGCCAGCAGCCAAGACCAGCCCGGGGCCTCTGGGGCCAACGTCCTGACTTTC.

This clonotype appeared a few times. The gene calls are TRBV5-1 and TRBJ1-1, with 11 bases identical to TRBD1. V trimming: 4 bases; J trimming: 4 bases; junction bases outside the gene matches: 6. This CDR3 has 15 residues. Germline CDR1 reads SGHRS; CDR2 reads YFSETQ. DNA of the CDR3: TGCGCCAGCAGCGCCGGACAGGGGGCGATCACTGAAGCTTTCTTT. Translation: CASSAGQGAITEAFF.

This clonotype was picked up a small number of times. The gene calls are TRBV7-9 and TRBJ1-6; D not resolved. The CDR3 loop spans 14 amino acids. The V and J ends lost 8 bases and 8 bases respectively, with 16 bases between them. CDR1 and CDR2 (germline): SEHNR, FQNEAQ (reference sequence). This CDR3 is CASGSGQAYSPLHF. The DNA for the CDR3 is TGTGCCAGCGGTAGTGGCCAGGCGTATTCACCCCTCCACTTT.

The chain employs TRBV12-3 or TRBV12-4 and TRBJ1-2; weak D call: TRBD1 (5 bases). V was trimmed by 6 bases and J by 1 base, leaving 12 bases between them. CDR3 length: 14 amino acids. The CDR3: CASSSPTDNYGYTF. In DNA, the CDR3 is TGTGCCAGCAGCTCCCCGACAGATAACTATGGCTACACCTTC.

This clonotype was observed many times. The chain joins TRBV25-1 to TRBJ2-4; 15 bases align to TRBD2. V was clipped by 3 bases and J by 6 bases; unmatched bases: 6. The CDR3 spans 17 residues. Germline CDR1 is MGHDK and CDR2 is SYGVNS. The chain's CDR3 is CASSDPGLAGGLNIQYF. DNA for the CDR3: TGTGCCAGCAGTGATCCAGGACTAGCGGGGGGGTTAAACATTCAGTACTTC.

V and J are TRBV23-1 and TRBJ1-6; D might be TRBD1 (5 bases). TRBV23-1 is noted as an ORF with a role that remains uncertain. CDR3 length: 16 residues. The V end was cut by 7 bases, the J end by 4 bases, with 17 bases between. CDR3 residues: CASISLRKGYNSPLHF. The CDR3 DNA sequence: TGCGCCAGCATCTCGTTGCGCAAGGGGTATAATTCACCCCTCCACTTT.

Many counts were recorded for this clonotype. The V and J genes are TRBV5-1 and TRBJ2-5; D is uncertain. The CDR3 contains 14 residues. Germline loops: CDR1 SGHRS, CDR2 YFSETQ. V was cut by 0 bases and J by 1 base, with 7 bases left in between. CDR3 nucleotide sequence: TGCGCCAGCAGCTTGGCGTCTACCCAAGAGACCCAGTACTTC. Its translation is CASSLASTQETQYF. Using reference TRBV5-1 and TRBJ2-5 for the parts outside the CDR3, the full variable domain is KAGVTQTPRYLIKTRGQQVTLSCSPISGHRSVSWYQQTPGQGLQFLFEYFSETQRNKGNFPGRFSGRQFSNSRSEMNVSTLELGDSALYLCASSLASTQETQYFGPGTRLLVL.

This clonotype was counted only a few times. This chain joins TRBV14 and TRBJ1-1; the D is unclear. This CDR3 spans 15 amino acids. CDR1 SGHDN and CDR2 FVKESK come from the germline V gene. V was trimmed by 0 bases and J by 2 bases, leaving 10 bases between them. Here the CDR3 DNA reads TGTGCCAGCAGCCAAGATCTCGCTGGAAACACTGAAGCTTTCTTT. This encodes CASSQDLAGNTEAFF.

This clonotype was recorded at least ten times. The rearrangement links TRBV29-1 to TRBJ2-7, with D perhaps matching TRBD1 (6 bases). The CDR3 loop spans 13 amino acids. V lost 6 bases, J lost 3 bases, and 15 bases lay in between. Germline V gene sequence: CDR1 SQVTM, CDR2 ANQGSEA. CDR3 DNA: TGCAGCGTCACAACAGGGATCAGCTACGAGCAGTACTTC. Residues: CSVTTGISYEQYF.

This clonotype came up many times. V and J are TRBV11-2 and TRBJ1-3, with D unresolved. V was trimmed by 2 bases and J by 0 bases, leaving 5 bases between them. This CDR3 is built from 14 residues. CDR1 is SGHAT and CDR2 is FQNNGV in the germline V gene. The CDR3 spells CASSLMGSGNTIYF. The CDR3 nucleotides read TGTGCCAGCAGCTTAATGGGCTCTGGAAACACCATATATTTT.

The chain couples TRBV12-3 or TRBV12-4 to TRBJ2-7; D might be TRBD1 (5 bases). The V and J ends lost 6 bases and 5 bases respectively, with 20 bases between them. The CDR3 is 15 residues long. The CDR3 DNA reads as TGTGCCAGCAGCCCTCTAGGGGTGGGCACGGACGAGCAGTACTTC. This sequence encodes CASSPLGVGTDEQYF.

This clonotype was recorded many times. This rearrangement joins TRBV5-1 to TRBJ2-3, with 8 bases lining up with TRBD1. Germline V gives CDR1 SGHRS, CDR2 YFSETQ. This CDR3 has 14 residues. The V gene end was trimmed by 3 bases and the J gene end by 4 bases; junction bases not matched to a gene: 4. CDR3 bases: TGCGCCAGCAGCTCGACAGGGGATGCAGATACGCAGTATTTT. Amino acids: CASSSTGDADTQYF.

This clonotype occurred a few times. The V gene is TRBV5-6, the J gene TRBJ1-2, with 8 bases aligning to TRBD1. The CDR3 contains 15 residues. Germline CDR1 is SGHDT and CDR2 is YYEEEE. J gave up 7 bases and V 5 bases, and 13 bases lay outside the gene matches. The CDR3 sequence is CASRLTGTGGPGYTF. DNA for the CDR3: TGTGCCAGCAGACTAACCGGGACAGGAGGTCCTGGCTACACCTTC.